A selection of T cell receptor beta chains follows, all from one sample in a study of cytomegalovirus exposure and HLA in healthy donors. Measured with immunoSEQ multiplex PCR; TCRdb has only the in-frame clones, and not every one. The sample has around 140,000 clones, about two thirds seen once. Sequenced input: PBMCs. These receptors came from a man in his fifties in good health and CMV-seropositive. Each CDR3 is given with its conserved first and last residue. Fields, in order: V gene, CDR3 protein.

V gene: TRBV18; CDR3 protein: CASSGGTELNEKLFF
V gene: TRBV7-8; CDR3 protein: CASSLELDREQFF
V gene: TRBV7-2; CDR3 protein: CASSLDGTGGYGYTF
V gene: TRBV5-1; CDR3 protein: CASSLEDRFHDEQFF
V gene: TRBV7-9; CDR3 protein: CASSLIGSGSPEQYF
V gene: TRBV18; CDR3 protein: CASSRVGALLISGNTIYF
V gene: TRBV9; CDR3 protein: CASSVGSSGGVEQYF
V gene: TRBV11-1; CDR3 protein: CASSTFPEGSANEKLFF
V gene: TRBV6-5; CDR3 protein: CASSYSNSSGTDTQYF
V gene: TRBV6-6; CDR3 protein: CASSYSDRNTEAFF
V gene: TRBV5-6; CDR3 protein: CASSGGAAQPQHF
V gene: TRBV2; CDR3 protein: CASRPSGTGELFF
V gene: TRBV11-2; CDR3 protein: CASSLAGQNKGFF
V gene: TRBV29-1; CDR3 protein: CSVEDRFGTEAFF
V gene: TRBV19; CDR3 protein: CASSMREQSPLHF
V gene: TRBV5-3; CDR3 protein: CARSLRRQGGSYEQYF
V gene: TRBV18; CDR3 protein: CASCTATNEKLFF
V gene: TRBV29-1; CDR3 protein: CSVGGYSVTEAFF
V gene: TRBV7-9; CDR3 protein: CASSLVTGNTEAFF
V gene: TRBV27; CDR3 protein: CASSPNRDSFRSYEQYF
V gene: TRBV19; CDR3 protein: CASSSLLGGELFF
V gene: TRBV10-3; CDR3 protein: CAISDGGMADTQYF
V gene: TRBV19; CDR3 protein: CASSVMTSGARDEQFF
V gene: TRBV2; CDR3 protein: CASSEGPGGAYGYTF
V gene: TRBV4-1; CDR3 protein: CASSQDGGWTGVSPLHF
V gene: TRBV29-1; CDR3 protein: CSVERTGPNSYEQYF
V gene: TRBV4-1; CDR3 protein: CASSQFSFYTQYF
V gene: TRBV5-6; CDR3 protein: CASSSPGGFSYEQYF
V gene: TRBV7-2; CDR3 protein: CASSLTGDYNEQFF
V gene: TRBV7-3; CDR3 protein: CASSLDSSGPYEQYF
V gene: TRBV6-1; CDR3 protein: CASSPGLGGEQYF
V gene: TRBV4-1; CDR3 protein: CASSPPSSGAGNTIYF
V gene: TRBV6-5; CDR3 protein: CASRDDGNYGYTF
V gene: TRBV5-1; CDR3 protein: CASSFSPGTSKGTQYF
V gene: TRBV6-1; CDR3 protein: CASSGDRGQPQHF
V gene: TRBV9; CDR3 protein: CASSISSGSTDTQYF
V gene: TRBV7-2; CDR3 protein: CASSLAGDQPQHF
V gene: TRBV28; CDR3 protein: CASSTGITEAFF
V gene: TRBV4-2; CDR3 protein: CASSQDRDRTNTEAFF
V gene: TRBV5-1; CDR3 protein: CASSSQGGTEAFF
V gene: TRBV7-9; CDR3 protein: CASSTGQGNSPLHF
V gene: TRBV18; CDR3 protein: CASSGDLGNTEAFF
V gene: TRBV7-2; CDR3 protein: CASSLVNGDEQYF
V gene: TRBV7-9; CDR3 protein: CASSFGQGQETQYF
V gene: TRBV7-9; CDR3 protein: CASSLVQSSYEQYF
V gene: TRBV7-6; CDR3 protein: CASSAARTDNEKLFF
V gene: TRBV5-1; CDR3 protein: CASRSGGGLYEQYF
V gene: TRBV19; CDR3 protein: CASSIGKQGQPQHF
V gene: TRBV19; CDR3 protein: CASTPPGRGNQPQHF
V gene: TRBV5-1; CDR3 protein: CASSSDRGLSIEQYF
V gene: TRBV5-6; CDR3 protein: CASSPRSTGTGFAKNIQYF
V gene: TRBV19; CDR3 protein: CASSIAGINYGYTF
V gene: TRBV9; CDR3 protein: CASSKGLAGELFF
V gene: TRBV5-1; CDR3 protein: CASSLDAGGTGELFF